The 3 T cell receptor beta chains below come from one sample, sequenced in a study of T cell responses to AZD1222 COVID-19 vaccine (dated by TCRdb to the early 2020s). The sample's time point, from its label and the paper: baseline before first vaccination. The library was generated by the immunoSEQ multiplex PCR assay. TCRdb carries this immuneACCESS record with in-frame sequences only. Its versions omit some clonotypes, under half of them owing to an unresolved V gene in the studies checked, with the rest unexplained. For this sample the table gives around 140,000 clones, of which roughly nine tenths were detected only once. Approximately 5.1% of the sample lies in the top ten. Sequencing used peripheral blood, obtained on day 0 of AZD1222 vaccination. These receptors came from an adult in good health.

This chain joins TRBV27 and TRBJ1-1; TRBD1 might be the D (6 bases). CDR3 length equals 11 residues. Germline-derived CDR1 and CDR2 are MNHEY and SMNVEV (reference sequence). V was cut by 7 bases and J by 8 bases, with 11 bases left in between. CDR3 protein: CASTKGGEAFF. The CDR3 bases are TGTGCCAGCACCAAAGGGGGAGAAGCTTTCTTT.

The V call is TRBV28, the J call TRBJ1-5; no reliable D call. This CDR3 contains 15 residues. Germline-derived CDR1 and CDR2 are MDHEN and SYDVKM. V was clipped by 1 base and J by 0 bases, with 7 bases between them. CDR3 DNA sequence: TGTGCCAGCAGTTTATTATCAGGTAGCAATCAGCCCCAGCATTTT. Translating it yields CASSLLSGSNQPQHF. The entire variable domain, with the rest obtained from reference TRBV28 and TRBJ1-5, is as follows: DVKVTQSSRYLVKRTGEKVFLECVQDMDHENMFWYRQDPGLGLRLIYFSYDVKMKEKGDIPEGYSVSREKKERFSLILESASTNQTSMYLCASSLLSGSNQPQHFGDGTRLSIL.

The chain combines TRBV18 with TRBJ1-1; D remains ambiguous. The germline gives CDR1 KGHSH, CDR2 LQKENI. Between the trimmed V and J ends, which lost 1 base and 1 base, there was a span of 1 base. The CDR3 has 12 amino acids. The DNA of the CDR3 is TGTGCCAGCTCACCACAGAACACTGAAGCTTTCTTT. The encoded protein is CASSPQNTEAFF.